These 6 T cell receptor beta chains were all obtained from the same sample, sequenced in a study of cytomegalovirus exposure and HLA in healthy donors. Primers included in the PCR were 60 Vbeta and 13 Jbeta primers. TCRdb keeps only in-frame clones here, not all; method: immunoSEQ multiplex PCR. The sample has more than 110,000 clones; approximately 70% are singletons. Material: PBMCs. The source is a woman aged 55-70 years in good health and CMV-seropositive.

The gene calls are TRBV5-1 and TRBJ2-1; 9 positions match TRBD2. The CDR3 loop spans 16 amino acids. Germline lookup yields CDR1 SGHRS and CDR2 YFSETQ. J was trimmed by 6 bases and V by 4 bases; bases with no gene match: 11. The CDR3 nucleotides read TGCGCCAGCAGCCGGCCACTAGCGGGTTCCCCCAATGAGCAGTTCTTC. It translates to CASSRPLAGSPNEQFF.

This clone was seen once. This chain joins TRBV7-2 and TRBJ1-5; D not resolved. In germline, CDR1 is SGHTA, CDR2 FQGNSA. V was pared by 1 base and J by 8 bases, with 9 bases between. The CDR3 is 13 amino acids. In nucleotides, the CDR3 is TGTGCCAGCAGCTTAGGACACCCCGAGCCCCAGCATTTT. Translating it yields CASSLGHPEPQHF.

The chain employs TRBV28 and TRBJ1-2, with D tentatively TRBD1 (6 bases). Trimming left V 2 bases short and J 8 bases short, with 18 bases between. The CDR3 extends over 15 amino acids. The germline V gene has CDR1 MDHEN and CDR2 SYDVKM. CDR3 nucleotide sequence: TGTGCCAGCAGTTTAGGCGGCGCCGGGCAGGGGGGCTACACCTTC. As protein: CASSLGGAGQGGYTF.

CDR3 DNA: TGTGCCAGCAGCCCCGGTGGGGGACAGCCCTACGAGCAGTACTTC. Its protein is CASSPGGGQPYEQYF. The rearrangement joins TRBV11-2 to TRBJ2-7, with 7 bases that match TRBD1. The length of the CDR3 is 15 residues. J lost 2 bases, V lost 5 bases, and 9 bases had no gene match. CDR1 and CDR2 (germline): SGHAT, FQNNGV.

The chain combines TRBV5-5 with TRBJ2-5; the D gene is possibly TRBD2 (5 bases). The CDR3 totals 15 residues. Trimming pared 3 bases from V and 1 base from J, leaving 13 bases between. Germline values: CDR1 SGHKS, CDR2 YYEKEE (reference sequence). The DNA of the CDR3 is TGTGCCAGCAGCTCCGGGGTGACACCCCAAGAGACCCAGTACTTC. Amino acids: CASSSGVTPQETQYF.

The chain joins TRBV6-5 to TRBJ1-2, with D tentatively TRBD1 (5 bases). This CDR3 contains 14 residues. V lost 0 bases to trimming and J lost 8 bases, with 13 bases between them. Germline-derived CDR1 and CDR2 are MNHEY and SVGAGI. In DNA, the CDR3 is TGTGCCAGCAGTTACTCCGGCGGGGCGTGGGGCTACACCTTC. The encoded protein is CASSYSGGAWGYTF.